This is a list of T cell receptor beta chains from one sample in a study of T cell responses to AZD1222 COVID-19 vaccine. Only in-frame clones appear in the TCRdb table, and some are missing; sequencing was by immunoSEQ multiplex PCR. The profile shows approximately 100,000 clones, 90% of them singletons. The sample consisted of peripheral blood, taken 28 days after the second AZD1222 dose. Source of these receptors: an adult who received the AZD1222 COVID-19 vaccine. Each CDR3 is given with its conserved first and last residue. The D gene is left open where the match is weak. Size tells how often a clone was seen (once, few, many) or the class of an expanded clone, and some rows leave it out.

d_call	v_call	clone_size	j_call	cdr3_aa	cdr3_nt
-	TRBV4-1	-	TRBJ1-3	CASSQDPGIRRNTIYF	TGCGCCAGCAGCCAAGACCCCGGGATCAGAAGAAACACCATATATTTT
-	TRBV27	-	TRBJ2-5	CASSPRGGGETQYF	TGTGCCAGCAGTCCAAGGGGAGGGGGAGAGACCCAGTACTTC
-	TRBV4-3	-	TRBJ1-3	CASSQEVLQGRSGNTIYF	TGCGCCAGCAGCCAAGAAGTCCTACAGGGACGTTCTGGAAACACCATATATTTT
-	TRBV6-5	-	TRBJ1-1	CASSSQENTEAFF	TGTGCCAGCAGTTCCCAGGAGAACACTGAAGCTTTCTTT
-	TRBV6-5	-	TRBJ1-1	CASRMGAVNTEAFF	TGTGCCAGCAGGATGGGGGCGGTGAACACTGAAGCTTTCTTT
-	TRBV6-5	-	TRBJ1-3	CASSSDRYSGNTIYF	TGTGCCAGCAGCTCGGACCGCTACTCTGGAAACACCATATATTTT
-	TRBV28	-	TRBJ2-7	CASSLGGNSYEQYF	TGTGCCAGCAGTTTGGGGGGCAACTCCTACGAGCAGTACTTC
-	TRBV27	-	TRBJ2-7	CASSSRPSYEQYF	TGTGCCAGCAGTTCCAGGCCATCCTACGAGCAGTACTTC
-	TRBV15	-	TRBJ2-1	CATSRQGGVLDNEQFF	TGTGCCACCAGCAGACAGGGGGGAGTTTTGGACAATGAGCAGTTCTTC
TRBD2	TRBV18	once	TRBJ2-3	CASSPFRGEGTDTQYF	TGTGCCAGCTCACCTTTTCGGGGGGAGGGCACAGATACGCAGTATTTT
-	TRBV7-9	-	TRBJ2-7	CASSLTGGFVYEQYF	TGTGCCAGCAGCTTAACTGGGGGCTTCGTCTACGAGCAGTACTTC
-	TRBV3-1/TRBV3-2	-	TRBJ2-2	CASSHAGELFF	TGTGCCAGCAGCCACGCCGGGGAGCTGTTTTTT
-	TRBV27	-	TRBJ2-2	CASSRSGSPTGELFF	TGTGCCAGCAGCCGAAGTGGGAGTCCCACCGGGGAGCTGTTTTTT
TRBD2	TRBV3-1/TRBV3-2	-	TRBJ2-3	CASSQEGAGGPHDTQYF	TGTGCCAGCAGCCAAGAAGGAGCGGGGGGGCCACATGATACGCAGTATTTT